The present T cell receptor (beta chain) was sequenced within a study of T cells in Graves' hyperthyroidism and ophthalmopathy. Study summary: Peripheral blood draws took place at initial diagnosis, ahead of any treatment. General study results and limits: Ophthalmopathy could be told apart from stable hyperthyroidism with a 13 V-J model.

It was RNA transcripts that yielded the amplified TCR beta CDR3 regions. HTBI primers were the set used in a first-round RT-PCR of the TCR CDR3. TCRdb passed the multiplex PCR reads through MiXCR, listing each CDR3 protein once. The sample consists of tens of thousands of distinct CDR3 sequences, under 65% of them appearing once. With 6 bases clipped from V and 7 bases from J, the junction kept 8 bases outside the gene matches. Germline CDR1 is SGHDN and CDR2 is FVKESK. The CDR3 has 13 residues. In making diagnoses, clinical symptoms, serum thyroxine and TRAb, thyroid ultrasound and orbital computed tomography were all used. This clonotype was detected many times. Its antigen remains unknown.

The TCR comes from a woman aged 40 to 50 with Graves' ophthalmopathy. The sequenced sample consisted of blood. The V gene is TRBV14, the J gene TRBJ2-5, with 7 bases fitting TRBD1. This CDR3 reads CASRPDRVGTQYF. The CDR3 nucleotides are TGTGCCAGCAGACCCGACAGGGTCGGGACCCAGTACTTC. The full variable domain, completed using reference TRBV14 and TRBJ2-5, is EAGVTQFPSHSVIEKGQTVTLRCDPISGHDNLYWYRRVMGKEIKFLLHFVKESKQDESGMPNNRFLAERTGGTYSTLKVQPAELEDSGVYFCASRPDRVGTQYFGPGTRLLVL.